The TCR beta chain described here comes from a study of blood T cell repertoires in COVID-19. At the level of the study: COVID-19 samples from acute and convalescent phases originated in the United States, Italy and Spain.

The authors' processing: Reference gene primer amplification gave estimated nucleated cell counts. Produced via immunoSEQ multiplex PCR; TCRdb's table is partial and in-frame only. The V and J calls and the clone size are those of that table, but D and trimming were determined from the DNA. The sample records some 83,000 clones, 85% to 90% being singletons. This CDR3 comprises 16 residues. Germline CDR1 SGHRS, CDR2 YFSETQ. The V segment lost 2 bases and the J segment 8 bases; nucleotides outside the gene matches: 11. The sequence came from an older man with active or convalescent COVID-19. The material sequenced was peripheral blood. The rearrangement uses TRBV5-1 and TRBJ1-4; 8 bases agree with TRBD1. The CDR3 protein is CASSFATGGRGEKLFF. CDR3 in DNA: TGCGCCAGCAGCTTTGCAACAGGGGGGAGAGGAGAAAAACTGTTTTTT. The full variable domain, completed using reference TRBV5-1 and TRBJ1-4, is KAGVTQTPRYLIKTRGQQVTLSCSPISGHRSVSWYQQTPGQGLQFLFEYFSETQRNKGNFPGRFSGRQFSNSRSEMNVSTLELGDSALYLCASSFATGGRGEKLFFGSGTQLSVL.